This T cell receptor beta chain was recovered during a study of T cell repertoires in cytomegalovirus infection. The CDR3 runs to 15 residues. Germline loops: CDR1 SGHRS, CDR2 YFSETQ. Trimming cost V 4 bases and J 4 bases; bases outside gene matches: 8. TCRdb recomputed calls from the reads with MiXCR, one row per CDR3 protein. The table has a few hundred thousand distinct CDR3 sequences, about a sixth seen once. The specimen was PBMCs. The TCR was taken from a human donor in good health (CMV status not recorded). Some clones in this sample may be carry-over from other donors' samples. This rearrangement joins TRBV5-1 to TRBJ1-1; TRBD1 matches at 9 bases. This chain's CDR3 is CASSPQGAMGTEAFF. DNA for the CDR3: TGCGCCAGCAGCCCACAGGGGGCGATGGGCACTGAAGCTTTCTTT.